The 30 T cell receptor beta chains below all came from one sample that was sequenced in a study of T cells after yellow fever vaccination. MiXCR was run by TCRdb on the 5' RACE reads, yielding one entry per CDR3 protein. The sample has about 74,000 distinct CDR3 sequences, approximately 6.5% seen once. Here the sequenced sample was CD8+ T cells sorted from PBMCs, taken 5 to 6 days after the first yellow fever vaccination. The receptors here all came from a man between 18 and 29 years old who received the YFV17D yellow fever vaccine.

The chain uses TRBV5-1 and TRBJ2-3; 9 bases fit TRBD1. Germline trimming cut 3 bases from V and 3 bases from J; bases unmatched to any gene: 5. The CDR3 contains 15 residues. The germline CDR1 and CDR2 sequences are SGHRS and YFSETQ. The DNA of the CDR3 is TGCGCCAGCAGCTGGAGGACAGGGGCGACAGATACGCAGTATTTT. Translation: CASSWRTGATDTQYF.

In its sample, this clonotype was seen a few times. The chain couples TRBV12-3 or TRBV12-4 to TRBJ2-2, with D possibly TRBD1 on 6 matching bases. The CDR3 is 13 amino acids. The germline V and J ends were trimmed by 2 bases and 8 bases, with 9 bases remaining between them. The CDR3 bases are TGTGCCAGCAGTTTAATGAGGGGGGGGGAGCTGTTTTTT. This translates into CASSLMRGGELFF.

In this sample, this clonotype turned up many times. J is TRBJ2-5 and V is TRBV4-1, with D maybe TRBD1 (5 bases). The CDR3 covers 15 residues. Trimming removed 3 bases at V and 1 base at J, with 12 bases between. Germline CDR1 reads MGHRA; CDR2 reads YSYEKL. The chain's CDR3 is CASSHLVGAQETQYF. Written as DNA, the CDR3 is TGCGCCAGCAGCCATCTGGTAGGGGCCCAAGAGACCCAGTACTTC.

This clonotype has more than one count but fewer than ten. This rearrangement joins TRBV6-2 or TRBV6-3 to TRBJ2-2; the D is unclear. This CDR3 spans 15 amino acids. Germline CDR1 and CDR2: MNHEY and SVGEGT. The ends were cut back, 1 base at V and 4 bases at J, with 10 bases in the middle. The CDR3 protein is CASSYLQDVTGELFF. CDR3 sequence (DNA): TGTGCCAGCAGTTACTTGCAGGATGTCACCGGGGAGCTGTTTTTT.

This clonotype was counted a few times. This chain uses TRBV27 with TRBJ1-2; D is uncertain. The germline gives CDR1 MNHEY, CDR2 SMNVEV (reference sequence). This CDR3 is 15 amino acids long. V lost 0 bases to trimming and J lost 5 bases, with 13 bases between them. The CDR3 DNA reads TGTGCCAGCAGTTTATCACCAGGTTCGGAATATGGCTACACCTTC. Encoded protein: CASSLSPGSEYGYTF.

This clonotype was seen only a few times. The chain employs TRBV12-3 or TRBV12-4 and TRBJ2-7; 10 nucleotides align to TRBD1. The J segment lost 6 bases and the V segment lost 3 bases, leaving 5 bases of the junction unmatched. This CDR3 has 14 amino acids. The CDR3: CASSLGTGVSEQYV. The CDR3 DNA reads as TGTGCCAGCAGTTTGGGGACAGGGGTATCCGAGCAGTACGTC.

CDR3 in amino acids: CASSQDALGADTYNEQFF. The CDR3 DNA reads as TGCGCCAGCAGCCAAGACGCTCTGGGAGCGGACACGTACAATGAGCAGTTCTTC. This chain connects TRBV4-3 to TRBJ2-1; TRBD1 or TRBD2 may be the D gene (5 bases each). The CDR3 runs to 18 residues. Trimming removed 0 bases at V and 4 bases at J, with 19 bases between. CDR1 and CDR2 from the germline V gene are LGHNA and YSLEER.

This clonotype was seen more than once but under ten times. V usage is TRBV6-2 or TRBV6-3 and J usage is TRBJ1-1, with D tentatively TRBD1 (5 bases). This CDR3 is built from 13 residues. Trimming stripped 0 bases from V and 11 bases from J, with 13 bases between. Germline V CDR1 and CDR2: MNHEY, SVGEGT. The CDR3 DNA is TGTGCCAGCAGTTACTCGGGGCAGCGAAGCGCTTTCTTT. Amino acids: CASSYSGQRSAFF.

This clonotype appeared a few times. V and J are TRBV4-1 and TRBJ1-1; D uncertain. The V gene lost 1 base and the J gene lost 5 bases, with 11 bases spanning the gap. Germline V CDR1 and CDR2: MGHRA, YSYEKL. CDR3 size: 14 residues. This chain's CDR3 is CASSQVASITEAFF. In DNA form, the CDR3 reads TGCGCCAGCAGCCAAGTCGCCAGTATTACTGAAGCTTTCTTT.

The sample holds a few counts of this clonotype. V is TRBV29-1 and J is TRBJ1-1; D ambiguous. This CDR3 has 12 amino acids. V was pared by 3 bases and J by 6 bases, with 11 bases between. Germline CDR1 and CDR2: SQVTM and ANQGSEA. The CDR3 nucleotides are TGCAGCGTTGAGTCTGGACGCCCTGAAGCTTTCTTT. It yields the protein CSVESGRPEAFF.

The sample holds a few counts of this clonotype. V is TRBV2 and J is TRBJ2-2; D is ambiguous. V was shortened by 2 bases and J by 4 bases, with 11 bases between the two germline ends. Germline V gene lookup returns CDR1 SNHLY and CDR2 FYNNEI. This CDR3 comprises 15 residues. CDR3 coding DNA: TGTGCCAGCAGTGAATGGGTCGGTGTCACCGGGGAGCTGTTTTTT. It translates to CASSEWVGVTGELFF.

A few counts support this clonotype. The chain is built from TRBV5-1 and TRBJ2-2; TRBD2 matches 11 bases. The CDR3 covers 16 residues. V was pared by 2 bases and J by 8 bases, with 8 bases of the junction left unmatched. Germline assignment: CDR1 SGHRS and CDR2 YFSETQ. The CDR3 DNA sequence: TGCGCCAGCAGCTTCTCTCAACTAGCGGGGGAAGGGGAGCTGTTTTTT. Its protein product is CASSFSQLAGEGELFF.

Ten or more counts support this clonotype. This sequence joins TRBV10-3 and TRBJ2-1; D unresolved. V was pared by 8 bases and J by 4 bases, with 21 bases between. CDR3 length: 16 amino acids. CDR1 ENHRY and CDR2 SYGVKD come from the germline V gene. CDR3 bases: TGTGCCATCGGAAAGGCAGACCCCTCAATTTACAATGAGCAGTTCTTC. Translating gives CAIGKADPSIYNEQFF.

The chain couples TRBV4-1 to TRBJ2-7; D is perhaps TRBD2 (5 bases). Trimming pared 4 bases from V and 0 bases from J, leaving 13 bases between. The CDR3 totals 15 residues. Germline V gives CDR1 MGHRA, CDR2 YSYEKL. The CDR3 here is CASSPTDSSSYEQYV. DNA for the CDR3: TGCGCCAGCAGCCCGACGGACTCGAGCTCCTACGAGCAGTACGTC.

The V call is TRBV7-9, the J call TRBJ1-1; no definite D call. V lost 4 bases to trimming and J lost 5 bases, with 11 bases between them. CDR3 length: 13 amino acids. Germline loops: CDR1 SEHNR, CDR2 FQNEAQ (reference sequence). The CDR3 DNA is TGTGCCAGCAGCTACCGGGTCAGGACTGAAGCTTTCTTT. Its protein product is CASSYRVRTEAFF. The full variable domain, with the rest looked up from reference TRBV7-9 and TRBJ1-1, is DTGVSQNPRHKITKRGQNVTFRCDPISEHNRLYWYRQTLGQGPEFLTYFQNEAQLEKSRLLSDRFSAERPKGSFSTLEIQRTEQGDSAMYLCASSYRVRTEAFFGQGTRLTVV.

This clonotype was detected ten times or more. V gene TRBV6-5 combines with J gene TRBJ1-1, with TRBD1 matching 8 bases. Trimming removed 0 bases from V and 5 bases from J; junction bases left unmatched: 8. CDR1 is MNHEY, CDR2 SVGAGI, per germline. The CDR3 contains 16 residues. The CDR3 here is CASSYSAGGQGTEAFF. The CDR3, as DNA: TGTGCCAGCAGTTACTCGGCAGGGGGCCAGGGAACTGAAGCTTTCTTT.

The chain carries TRBV7-9 and TRBJ1-4; D gene ambiguous. Trimming left V 5 bases short and J 7 bases short, with 8 bases between. In germline, CDR1 is SEHNR, CDR2 FQNEAQ (reference sequence). This CDR3 is built from 12 residues. CDR3 sequence reads: CASSLGTEKLFF. DNA of the CDR3: TGTGCCAGCAGCCTCGGTACTGAAAAACTGTTTTTT.

The J gene is TRBJ2-3, the V gene TRBV7-2; tentatively, D is TRBD1 or TRBD2 (5 bases each). V lost 1 base and J lost 2, with 13 bases in between. Germline V lookup: CDR1 SGHTA, CDR2 FQGNSA. The CDR3 consists of 16 residues. CDR3 amino acids: CASSLVSGPITDTQYF. The DNA for the CDR3 is TGTGCCAGCAGCTTAGTTTCGGGGCCCATCACAGATACGCAGTATTTT.

In its sample, this clonotype was seen many times. V is TRBV4-1 and J is TRBJ1-1; unclear D gene. V shed 0 bases and J shed 4 bases, with 9 bases lying between them. The germline gives CDR1 MGHRA, CDR2 YSYEKL. CDR3 length equals 14 residues. CDR3 sequence reads: CASSQEAAVTEAFF. The DNA of the CDR3 is TGCGCCAGCAGCCAAGAGGCCGCGGTCACTGAAGCTTTCTTT.

The rearrangement links TRBV20-1 to TRBJ1-2; 7 bases line up with TRBD1. The CDR3 totals 14 residues. The V and J ends lost 5 bases and 6 bases, in that order; junction bases with no gene match: 12. Germline V gene data show CDR1 as DFQATT and CDR2 as SNEGSKA (reference sequence). This CDR3 reads CSAGWDSRYDGYTF. The CDR3 nucleotides read TGCAGTGCTGGCTGGGACAGTAGATACGATGGCTACACCTTC.

This clonotype was counted a few times. The V call is TRBV5-1, the J call TRBJ2-2, with 7 bases fitting TRBD1. With 4 bases clipped from V and 4 bases from J, the junction kept 13 bases outside the gene matches. The germline CDR1 and CDR2 sequences are SGHRS and YFSETQ. The CDR3 loop spans 17 amino acids. The CDR3 reads CASSPLNRGSGTGELFF. The DNA for the CDR3 is TGCGCCAGCAGCCCCCTGAACAGGGGATCGGGCACCGGGGAGCTGTTTTTT.

This clonotype has just a few counts. The gene calls are TRBV6-1 and TRBJ1-1; D unresolved. CDR1 and CDR2 from the germline V gene are MNHNS and SASEGT. The ends were cut back, 6 bases at V and 0 bases at J, with 17 bases in the middle. The length of the CDR3 is 16 residues. CDR3 amino acids: CASSNDRPTMNTEAFF. CDR3 nucleotide sequence: TGTGCCAGCAGCAACGACCGACCGACGATGAACACTGAAGCTTTCTTT.

This chain connects TRBV11-3 to TRBJ2-2; no reliable D call. The V end lost 8 bases, the J end lost 2 bases, and 9 bases lay between the germline ends. The germline gives CDR1 SGHNT, CDR2 YENEEA. The CDR3 spans 13 residues. The DNA of the CDR3 is TGTGCCAGCGGATCGGCTAACACCGGGGAGCTGTTTTTT. Protein product: CASGSANTGELFF.

The chain recombines TRBV6-5 with TRBJ1-1; D is uncertain. V gave up 6 bases and J gave up 5 bases, with 7 bases separating them. The CDR3 covers 11 residues. The V gene's germline CDR1 is MNHEY and CDR2 SVGAGI. The CDR3 loop is CASRAGTEAFF. The DNA for the CDR3 is TGTGCCAGCAGGGCGGGGACTGAAGCTTTCTTT.

This clonotype was observed a handful of times. For the CDR3, the DNA is TGTGCCAGCAGCTTTGCCGCCGGGCCCCGGCTGGGAGAGACCCAGTACTTC. Amino acids: CASSFAAGPRLGETQYF. The gene calls are TRBV7-8 and TRBJ2-5; D unclear. The CDR3 is 17 residues long. CDR1 is SGHVS and CDR2 is FQNEAQ in the germline V gene. V lost 3 bases to trimming and J lost 4 bases, with 21 bases between them.

This clonotype was seen many times. The chain recombines TRBV4-1 with TRBJ2-2, with TRBD1 matching over 9 bases. With 2 bases clipped from V and 7 bases from J, the junction kept 8 bases outside the gene matches. The CDR3 is made up of 16 amino acids. Looked up from germline, CDR1 is MGHRA and CDR2 is YSYEKL. The CDR3 spells CASSQNKQGAVGELFF. The CDR3 bases are TGCGCCAGCAGCCAAAATAAACAGGGGGCTGTCGGGGAGCTGTTTTTT.

This clonotype came up many times. CDR3 region: CASSWDGTGGRLSNTGELFF. The CDR3 nucleotides are TGTGCCAGCAGTTGGGATGGGACAGGGGGCCGCTTATCGAACACCGGGGAGCTGTTTTTT. The genes are TRBV7-6 and TRBJ2-2, with TRBD1 matching 12 bases. Germline V gives CDR1 SGHVS, CDR2 FNYEAQ. V shed 6 bases and J 0 bases; nucleotides not matched to a gene: 14. The CDR3 runs 20 residues.

This clonotype was seen only a few times. The V and J genes are TRBV7-9 and TRBJ2-5, with 10 bases identical to TRBD2. Trimming took 5 bases from V and 4 from J; bases not matched to a gene: 10. Germline V gene sequence: CDR1 SEHNR, CDR2 FQNEAQ (reference sequence). The CDR3 covers 16 residues. Here the CDR3 DNA reads TGTGCCAGCAGCCCCCAAAGCGGGGGGGCCTTAGAGACCCAGTACTTC. It encodes CASSPQSGGALETQYF.

This clonotype was found many times. V is TRBV11-2 and J is TRBJ2-2, with D unclear. Per the germline V gene, CDR1 is SGHAT and CDR2 is FQNNGV. V was shortened by 0 bases and J by 5 bases, with 13 bases between the two germline ends. CDR3 size: 16 residues. The CDR3 loop reads CASSLDLGYGTGELFF. CDR3 coding DNA: TGTGCCAGCAGCTTAGATCTCGGTTACGGAACCGGGGAGCTGTTTTTT.

This clonotype occurred many times. J is TRBJ2-3 and V is TRBV14; D possibly corresponds to TRBD2 (5 bases). The CDR3 loop spans 14 amino acids. The germline V gene has CDR1 SGHDN and CDR2 FVKESK. Trimming cost V 1 base and J 4 bases, with 9 bases left between them. The CDR3 loop is CASSQGSSADTQYF. The CDR3 region has the DNA TGTGCCAGCAGCCAAGGTAGTAGCGCAGATACGCAGTATTTT.